Following are 27 T cell receptor beta chains from one sample sequenced in a study of somatic mutations in cytotoxic T cells in rheumatoid arthritis. The protocol was immunoSEQ multiplex PCR, while the TCRdb copy is restricted to in-frame clones and leaves out a portion. This table has just over 30,000 clones, 82% appearing once. Sequenced: CD8+ T cells sorted from blood. The receptors come from an adult with rheumatoid arthritis.

The rearrangement joins TRBV6-6 to TRBJ2-7, with D perhaps TRBD1 (5 bases). Germline-derived CDR1 and CDR2 are MNHNY and SVGAGI (reference sequence). Trimming stripped 8 bases from V and 6 bases from J, with 11 bases between. The CDR3 loop spans 11 amino acids. CDR3 protein: CASGFGAEQYF. The CDR3 DNA follows: TGTGCCAGCGGTTTTGGGGCCGAGCAGTACTTC.

This clone was seen only once. The gene calls are TRBV7-5 and TRBJ1-2; the D call of TRBD1 is as the table states it, not checked on the DNA. TRBV7-5 is a listed pseudogene. This CDR3 has 13 residues. This chain's CDR3 is CARSLERAGGYTF. The CDR3, as DNA: TGTGCCAGAAGCTTAGAACGAGCAGGTGGCTACACCTTC.

The chain joins TRBV5-1 to TRBJ2-7, with D possibly TRBD2 on 7 matching bases. CDR1 and CDR2 (germline): SGHRS, YFSETQ. This CDR3 has 14 amino acids. The V end lost 2 bases, the J end lost 2 bases, and 11 bases lay between the germline ends. This chain's CDR3 is CASSFRGGAYEQYF. The CDR3 DNA reads TGCGCCAGCAGCTTCAGAGGGGGGGCCTACGAGCAGTACTTC.

This sequence joins TRBV5-5 and TRBJ1-4; D is unresolved. The germline CDR1 and CDR2 sequences are SGHKS and YYEKEE (reference sequence). This CDR3 region has 13 residues. V dropped 1 base and J dropped 4 bases, with 5 bases sitting between them. The CDR3 protein is CASSLYINEKLFF. The CDR3 bases are TGTGCCAGCAGCTTGTACATTAATGAAAAACTGTTTTTT.

The chain uses TRBV4-3 and TRBJ2-7, with D possibly being TRBD1 (5 bases). V was shortened by 0 bases and J by 2 bases, with 11 bases between the two germline ends. The CDR3 spans 15 residues. CDR1 and CDR2 (germline): LGHNA, YSLEER. In DNA, the CDR3 is TGCGCCAGCAGCCAAGAGACAGTAGGGCCCTACGAGCAGTACTTC. It encodes CASSQETVGPYEQYF.

The rearrangement joins TRBV5-1 to TRBJ2-2; 11 bases map to TRBD2. V was clipped by 3 bases and J by 4 bases; unmatched bases: 11. CDR3 length equals 18 residues. CDR1 and CDR2 (germline): SGHRS, YFSETQ. The CDR3 DNA reads TGCGCCAGCAGCTCGCCTATAGCGGGAGGGCCGAGCACCGGGGAGCTGTTTTTT. Residues: CASSSPIAGGPSTGELFF.

V and J are TRBV4-3 and TRBJ2-3; D uncertain. Germline V gene sequence: CDR1 LGHNA, CDR2 YSLEER. The CDR3 has 14 amino acids. With 0 bases removed from V and 0 bases from J, the gap between germline ends came to 4 bases. The CDR3 spells CASSQDGSTDTQYF. In nucleotides, the CDR3 is TGCGCCAGCAGCCAAGACGGGAGCACAGATACGCAGTATTTT.

The chain employs TRBV19 and TRBJ2-5; D unclear. The CDR3 runs 13 residues. Trimming removed 4 bases from V and 5 bases from J, with 11 bases in between. Germline values: CDR1 LNHDA, CDR2 SQIVND (reference sequence). CDR3 bases: TGTGCCAGTAGTAAGACTCCTCTGGAGACCCAGTACTTC. This codes for CASSKTPLETQYF.

The chain combines TRBV9 with TRBJ1-1, with unresolved D. The CDR3 is made up of 13 amino acids. V was shortened by 0 bases and J by 6 bases, with 9 bases between the two germline ends. CDR1 SGDLS and CDR2 YYNGEE come from the germline V gene. The CDR3 reads CASSVAGWSEAFF. Here the CDR3 DNA reads TGTGCCAGCAGCGTAGCGGGGTGGTCTGAAGCTTTCTTT. Looking up the rest from reference TRBV9 and TRBJ1-1 gives the full variable domain: DSGVTQTPKHLITATGQRVTLRCSPRSGDLSVYWYQQSLDQGLQFLIQYYNGEERAKGNILERFSAQQFPDLHSELNLSSLELGDSALYFCASSVAGWSEAFFGQGTRLTVV.

V and J are TRBV7-9 and TRBJ2-5, with TRBD1 identical over 10 bases. CDR1 SEHNR and CDR2 FQNEAQ come from the germline V gene (reference sequence). The CDR3 sequence is 14 residues long. Trimming took 5 bases from V and 5 from J; bases not matched to a gene: 5. The CDR3 loop reads CASSLTGGMETQYF. CDR3 coding DNA: TGTGCCAGCAGCCTGACAGGGGGCATGGAGACCCAGTACTTC.

The chain links TRBV29-1 to TRBJ2-2, with D possibly being TRBD2 (5 bases). V was clipped by 4 bases and J by 0 bases, with 9 bases between them. The CDR3 is 14 residues long. Germline-derived CDR1 and CDR2 are SQVTM and ANQGSEA. The CDR3 DNA is TGCAGCGTTGTGGAAGCGGCGAACACCGGGGAGCTGTTTTTT. It yields the protein CSVVEAANTGELFF.

V is TRBV6-6 and J is TRBJ1-1; no firm D call. The CDR3 runs to 11 residues. The germline CDR1 and CDR2 sequences are MNHNY and SVGAGI (reference sequence). Trimming cost V 7 bases and J 6 bases, with 9 bases left between them. The CDR3 protein is CASTLGAEAFF. As DNA, the CDR3 is TGTGCCAGCACCTTGGGCGCTGAAGCTTTCTTT.

CDR3 sequence reads: CASSPWTGSDGELFF. The CDR3 DNA sequence: TGCGCCAGCAGCCCCTGGACAGGGTCAGACGGGGAGCTGTTTTTT. This rearrangement joins TRBV5-1 to TRBJ2-2, with TRBD1 matching 8 bases. V lost 4 bases to trimming and J lost 7 bases; unmatched junction nucleotides: 9. CDR3 length: 15 amino acids. Germline-derived CDR1 and CDR2 are SGHRS and YFSETQ.

In this sample, this clone turned up once. V gene TRBV7-8 combines with J gene TRBJ2-7; the match to TRBD1 covers 7 bases. Germline trimming cut 1 base from V and 3 bases from J; bases unmatched to any gene: 3. The CDR3 totals 14 residues. Germline V gene sequence: CDR1 SGHVS, CDR2 FQNEAQ. The CDR3 loop reads CASSLGDRFYEQYF. As DNA, the CDR3 is TGTGCCAGCAGCTTAGGGGACAGATTCTACGAGCAGTACTTC.

This chain uses TRBV4-1 with TRBJ1-2; D possibly corresponds to TRBD1 (5 bases). The V and J ends lost 1 base and 7 bases respectively, with 10 bases between them. This CDR3 is built from 13 residues. CDR1 is MGHRA and CDR2 is YSYEKL in the germline V gene. CDR3 protein: CASSQGAGLGYTF. The CDR3 coding sequence is TGCGCCAGCAGCCAAGGGGCAGGGCTTGGCTACACCTTC.

This chain's CDR3 is CAISEPGQSYNEQFF. In nucleotides, the CDR3 is TGTGCCATCAGTGAGCCTGGACAGAGTTACAATGAGCAGTTCTTC. V usage is TRBV10-3 and J usage is TRBJ2-1, with D possibly being TRBD1 (6 bases). V shed 2 bases and J shed 4 bases, with 12 bases lying between them. The germline CDR1 and CDR2 sequences are ENHRY and SYGVKD. The CDR3 contains 15 residues.

The rearrangement uses TRBV7-9 and TRBJ1-1; 7 nucleotides agree with TRBD1. Germline lookup yields CDR1 SEHNR and CDR2 FQNEAQ (reference sequence). CDR3 length equals 14 residues. V shed 5 bases and J 2 bases; nucleotides not matched to a gene: 5. As DNA, the CDR3 is TGTGCCAGCAGCCGGGGACAGCGAAACACTGAAGCTTTCTTT. It translates to CASSRGQRNTEAFF.

This clone was recorded a few times. The chain links TRBV4-1 to TRBJ2-5; TRBD1 matches 10 bases. CDR3 size: 16 residues. Germline lookup yields CDR1 MGHRA and CDR2 YSYEKL. Losses at the gene ends were 3 bases for V and 7 bases for J; bases not matched to a gene: 11. The CDR3 loop is CASSHATGGRLGTQYF. The CDR3 DNA reads as TGCGCCAGCAGCCATGCGACAGGGGGCAGGTTAGGGACCCAGTACTTC.

The V and J genes are TRBV4-3 and TRBJ1-1; no firm D call. This CDR3 is 16 amino acids long. CDR1 LGHNA and CDR2 YSLEER come from the germline V gene. V gave up 0 bases and J gave up 4 bases, with 15 bases separating them. The chain's CDR3 is CASSQDHADRTTEAFF. The DNA for the CDR3 is TGCGCCAGCAGCCAAGATCACGCAGATAGGACCACTGAAGCTTTCTTT.

The chain links TRBV25-1 to TRBJ2-1, with D possibly TRBD1 on 6 matching bases. This CDR3 is built from 17 residues. Germline V CDR1 and CDR2: MGHDK, SYGVNS. With 0 bases removed from V and 6 bases from J, the gap between germline ends came to 18 bases. Here the CDR3 reads CASSEYQGHLTPNEQFF. In DNA form, the CDR3 reads TGTGCCAGCAGTGAATATCAGGGACACCTCACTCCCAATGAGCAGTTCTTC.

The V gene is TRBV7-9, the J gene TRBJ2-5; D may be TRBD2 (5 bases). TRBJ2-7 matches the DNA end more closely, so the J call is doubtful. This CDR3 contains 14 residues. The germline gives CDR1 SEHNR, CDR2 FQNEAQ (reference sequence). The CDR3 DNA reads TGTGCCAGCAGCCACGGACTGAGCTCCTACGAGCAGTACTTC. Translated, it gives CASSHGLSSYEQYF.

This rearrangement joins TRBV27 to TRBJ2-5, with 7 bases aligning to TRBD2. Looked up from germline, CDR1 is MNHEY and CDR2 is SMNVEV (reference sequence). The CDR3 consists of 18 residues. With 4 bases clipped from V and 4 bases from J, the junction kept 18 bases outside the gene matches. The chain's CDR3 is CASSWSGITTRGGETQYF. Here the CDR3 DNA reads TGTGCCAGCAGTTGGTCGGGCATAACGACCCGCGGGGGAGAGACCCAGTACTTC.

The V and J genes are TRBV6-4 and TRBJ2-3; 8 bases match TRBD2. V dropped 2 bases and J dropped 2; count of bases not matched to a gene: 6. Germline CDR1 reads MRHNA; CDR2 reads SNTAGT. The length of the CDR3 is 16 residues. The CDR3: CASSDAAGGSTDTQYF. The CDR3 DNA reads as TGTGCCAGCAGTGACGCCGCGGGGGGTTCCACAGATACGCAGTATTTT.

This clone was detected a few times. The chain is built from TRBV5-4 and TRBJ2-7, with 9 bases matching TRBD2. J was trimmed by 1 base and V by 0 bases; bases with no gene match: 2. The CDR3 is made up of 15 amino acids. CDR1 is SGHNT, CDR2 YYREEE, per germline (reference sequence). The chain's CDR3 is CASSLGTSASYEQYF. DNA for the CDR3: TGTGCCAGCAGCTTGGGGACTAGCGCATCCTACGAGCAGTACTTC.

This sequence joins TRBV7-2 and TRBJ1-2, with D maybe TRBD1 (5 bases). This CDR3 has 13 amino acids. CDR1 and CDR2 from the germline V gene are SGHTA and FQGNSA. V lost 4 bases and J 11 bases, leaving 17 bases between the germline ends. The CDR3 protein is CASSSFGREGYTF. CDR3 nucleotide sequence: TGTGCCAGCAGCTCGTTTGGCAGGGAAGGTTACACCTTC.

The CDR3 DNA reads as TGTGCCAGCAGCTTGCTTACTGAAGCTTTCTTT. This codes for CASSLLTEAFF. The chain has TRBV6-6 and TRBJ1-1; D is ambiguous. Between the trimmed V and J ends, which lost 6 bases and 5 bases, there was a span of 7 bases. Germline assignment: CDR1 MNHNY and CDR2 SVGAGI (reference sequence). The CDR3 spans 11 residues.

The CDR3 spells CASSKAVPTETYEQYF. CDR3 nucleotide sequence: TGTGCCAGCAGCAAGGCGGTCCCAACCGAAACTTACGAGCAGTACTTC. This sequence joins TRBV5-5 and TRBJ2-7; D gene uncertain. CDR3 length: 16 residues. Germline assignment: CDR1 SGHKS and CDR2 YYEKEE (reference sequence). V lost 4 bases, J lost 4 bases, and 21 bases lay in between.